The rows below give T cell receptor beta chains drawn from one sample of a study of blood T cell repertoires in COVID-19. Libraries were prepared by immunoSEQ multiplex PCR; TCRdb keeps only in-frame clonotypes and omits some of them. The data show 300,000 to 500,000 clones, with over 75% seen just once and 2% to 2.5% held by the top ten. Material for sequencing was PBMCs or T cells enriched from blood (not recorded which). These receptor sequences come from a woman between 40 and 55 years old with acute COVID-19. The conserved cysteine and the conserved F or W are not part of the CDR3 here. Fields, in order: J gene, V gene, D gene, CDR3 protein. D genes are given only for firm matches.

>TRBJ1-1|TRBV19|TRBD1
ASSTPRTGLNTEAF
>TRBJ1-1|TRBV2|TRBD1
ASSQQGTEAF
>TRBJ1-1|TRBV7-9|TRBD1
ASSVQGFTEAF
>TRBJ1-2|TRBV18|NA
ASSPGQNGYT
>TRBJ2-7|TRBV2|TRBD1
ASSPTTRTGGREQY
>TRBJ1-2|TRBV29-1|NA
TSLETNYGYT
>TRBJ1-1|TRBV4-1|NA
ASSRAGVGTEAF
>TRBJ1-6|TRBV5-1|TRBD1
ASSLGQGTSPLH
>TRBJ2-1|TRBV4-1|NA
ASSQDISNEQF
>TRBJ1-3|TRBV30|NA
AWSETELGNTIY
>TRBJ1-6|TRBV6-1|NA
ASSEGQNLPLH
>TRBJ2-2|TRBV7-9|NA
ASTRVGSLNTGELF
>TRBJ2-7|TRBV19|NA
ASSKGPGYEQY
>TRBJ1-1|TRBV29-1|NA
SVQEGGDTEAF
>TRBJ2-3|TRBV2|NA
ASTRGASTDTQY
>TRBJ2-6|TRBV6-5|NA
ASKGSGANVLT
>TRBJ2-1|TRBV25-1|NA
ASSVVTGDVSSYNEQF
>TRBJ1-2|TRBV20-1|NA
SAGGYT